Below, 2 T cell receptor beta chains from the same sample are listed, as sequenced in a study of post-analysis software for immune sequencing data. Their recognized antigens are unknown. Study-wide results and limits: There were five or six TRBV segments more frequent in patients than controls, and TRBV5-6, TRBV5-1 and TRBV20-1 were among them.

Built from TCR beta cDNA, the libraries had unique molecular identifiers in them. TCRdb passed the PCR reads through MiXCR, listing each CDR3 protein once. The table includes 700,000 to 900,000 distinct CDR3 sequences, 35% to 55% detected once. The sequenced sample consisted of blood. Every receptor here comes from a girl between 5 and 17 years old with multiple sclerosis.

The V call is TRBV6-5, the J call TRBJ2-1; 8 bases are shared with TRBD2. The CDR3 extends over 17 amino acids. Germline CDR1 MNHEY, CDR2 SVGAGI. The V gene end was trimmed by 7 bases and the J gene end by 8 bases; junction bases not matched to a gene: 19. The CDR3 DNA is TGTGCCAGCACCCCCTTCCCGGGAGGGGAGGGATTCCATGAGCAGTTCTTC. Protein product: CASTPFPGGEGFHEQFF.

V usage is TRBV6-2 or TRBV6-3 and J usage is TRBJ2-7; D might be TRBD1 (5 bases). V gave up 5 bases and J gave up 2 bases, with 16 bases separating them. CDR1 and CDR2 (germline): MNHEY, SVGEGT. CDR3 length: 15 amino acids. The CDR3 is CASSAEWGETYEQYF. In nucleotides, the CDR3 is TGTGCCAGCAGTGCAGAATGGGGCGAAACCTACGAGCAGTACTTC.